A single sample gave rise to the 32 T cell receptor beta chains below, sequenced in a study of cytomegalovirus exposure and HLA in healthy donors. With 60 Vbeta and 13 Jbeta primers, the PCR was carried out. Measured with immunoSEQ multiplex PCR; TCRdb has only the in-frame clones, and not every one. Here the sample spans 160,000 or so clones, 70% being singletons. Input material: PBMCs. These TCRs come from a man aged 18 to 30 in good health and CMV-seropositive.

The J gene is TRBJ2-7, the V gene TRBV15; D is perhaps TRBD1 (5 bases). The CDR3 totals 14 residues. CDR1 is LNHNV and CDR2 is YYDKDF in the germline V gene (reference sequence). V was pared by 0 bases and J by 2 bases, with 8 bases between. The CDR3 loop reads CATSRDRGPYEQYV. In DNA, the CDR3 is TGTGCCACCAGCAGAGATAGGGGCCCCTACGAGCAGTACGTC.

This chain links TRBV7-6 with TRBJ1-1; 7 bases are shared with TRBD1. CDR3 size: 14 residues. After removal of 6 bases from V and 6 bases from J, the junction contained 10 bases not matched to a gene. Germline CDR1 is SGHVS and CDR2 is FNYEAQ. The CDR3 spells CASSSKVQGAEAFF. The CDR3 DNA sequence: TGTGCCAGCAGTTCGAAGGTCCAGGGGGCTGAAGCTTTCTTT.

The J gene is TRBJ1-1, the V gene TRBV18, with a tentative D call TRBD1 (6 bases). This CDR3 comprises 13 residues. V lost 3 bases, J lost 8 bases, and 13 bases lay in between. Germline values: CDR1 KGHSH, CDR2 LQKENI. The CDR3 DNA sequence: TGTGCCAGCTCACCGGGGGGGCCCCGAGAAGCTTTCTTT. Its protein is CASSPGGPREAFF. The full variable domain, its missing parts supplied by reference TRBV18 and TRBJ1-1, is NAGVMQNPRHLVRRRGQEARLRCSPMKGHSHVYWYRQLPEEGLKFMVYLQKENIIDESGMPKERFSAEFPKEGPSILRIQQVVRGDSAAYFCASSPGGPREAFFGQGTRLTVV.

The chain is built from TRBV14 and TRBJ1-1, with D hard to call. The germline V and J ends were trimmed by 0 bases and 11 bases, with 13 bases remaining between them. CDR3 length: 13 amino acids. Per germline, CDR1 SGHDN and CDR2 FVKESK. This chain's CDR3 is CASSQDWSAAAFF. The CDR3 nucleotides are TGTGCCAGCAGCCAAGATTGGTCCGCGGCGGCTTTCTTT.

The chain joins TRBV6-5 to TRBJ1-2, with 12 bases matching TRBD1. CDR3 length equals 14 residues. Germline V CDR1 and CDR2: MNHEY, SVGAGI. V was pared by 8 bases and J by 6 bases, with 7 bases of the junction left unmatched. CDR3 protein: CASHPGQGAHGYTF. The CDR3 DNA is TGTGCCAGCCATCCGGGACAGGGGGCACATGGCTACACCTTC.

The chain uses TRBV5-6 and TRBJ2-1; the match to TRBD2 covers 8 bases. This CDR3 is 17 amino acids long. The germline V gene has CDR1 SGHDT and CDR2 YYEEEE. J was trimmed by 4 bases and V by 0 bases; bases with no gene match: 9. The CDR3 reads CASSLGTSRKAYNEQFF. The CDR3 region has the DNA TGTGCCAGCAGCTTGGGGACTAGCAGAAAGGCTTACAATGAGCAGTTCTTC.

This chain connects TRBV27 to TRBJ2-2; possible D gene TRBD1, 6 bases. This CDR3 spans 17 amino acids. V lost 3 bases and J lost 0, with 14 bases in between. Germline assignment: CDR1 MNHEY and CDR2 SMNVEV (reference sequence). The CDR3 loop reads CASSFFSGVPNTGELFF. The CDR3 nucleotides are TGTGCCAGCAGTTTCTTCTCAGGGGTCCCGAACACCGGGGAGCTGTTTTTT.

This clone was seen a single time. The chain has TRBV9 and TRBJ2-1; 9 nucleotides match TRBD2. Germline lookup yields CDR1 SGDLS and CDR2 YYNGEE. J gave up 9 bases and V 3 bases, and 16 bases lay outside the gene matches. This CDR3 is built from 17 residues. In nucleotides, the CDR3 is TGTGCCAGCAGCGCCGCGGGGGGGGGCACTCTAATCGCTGAGCAGTTCTTC. Its translation is CASSAAGGGTLIAEQFF.

The CDR3 reads CASSWGLAGENIQYF. The CDR3 DNA reads TGTGCCAGCAGCTGGGGACTAGCGGGCGAAAACATTCAGTACTTC. The chain has TRBV7-2 and TRBJ2-4, with TRBD2 matching 12 bases. Germline V CDR1 and CDR2: SGHTA, FQGNSA. The length of the CDR3 is 15 residues. With 4 bases clipped from V and 5 bases from J, the junction kept 3 bases outside the gene matches.

This chain connects TRBV7-5 to TRBJ1-5; TRBD1, the table's D call, lacks a check against the DNA. TRBV7-5 is a pseudogene locus. CDR3 length: 14 amino acids. The CDR3 sequence is CARRDREPNQPQHF. The DNA for the CDR3 is TGTGCCAGAAGGGACAGGGAACCCAATCAGCCCCAGCATTTT.

The J gene is TRBJ1-2, the V gene TRBV7-8; D gene unclear. The CDR3 covers 17 residues. Germline V gene data show CDR1 as SGHVS and CDR2 as FQNEAQ. V dropped 2 bases and J dropped 0 bases, with 16 bases sitting between them. This CDR3 is CASSLSILGQSNYGYTF. CDR3 bases: TGTGCCAGCAGCTTATCTATCCTGGGCCAGTCTAACTATGGCTACACCTTC.

This clone was seen more than once but under ten times. The rearrangement uses TRBV28 and TRBJ1-1; D is perhaps TRBD1 (5 bases). CDR1 and CDR2 from the germline V gene are MDHEN and SYDVKM. The CDR3 has 14 amino acids. V was cut by 6 bases and J by 0 bases, with 11 bases left in between. The DNA for the CDR3 is TGTGCCAGCAGCCGCCGGACATTGAACACTGAAGCTTTCTTT. Translation gives CASSRRTLNTEAFF.

J is TRBJ2-2 and V is TRBV30, with TRBD2 identical over 13 bases. V was clipped by 7 bases and J by 2 bases; unmatched bases: 13. The V gene's germline CDR1 is GTSNPN and CDR2 SVGIG (reference sequence). The CDR3 sequence is 18 residues long. The CDR3 region is CAYDGETSGGINTGELFF. CDR3 nucleotides: TGTGCCTATGACGGGGAGACTAGCGGGGGGATTAACACCGGGGAGCTGTTTTTT.

J is TRBJ2-3 and V is TRBV28, with 11 bases aligning to TRBD2. This CDR3 has 15 residues. V gave up 4 bases and J gave up 4 bases; unmatched junction bases: 4. Germline-derived CDR1 and CDR2 are MDHEN and SYDVKM. DNA for the CDR3: TGTGCCAGCAGTTCGGGACTAGCGGACCCAGATACGCAGTATTTT. This sequence encodes CASSSGLADPDTQYF.

The sample holds a few counts of this clone. CDR3 in amino acids: CASSPGQGYNSPLHF. In nucleotides, the CDR3 is TGTGCCAGCAGCCCTGGGCAAGGCTATAATTCACCCCTCCACTTT. This chain connects TRBV14 to TRBJ1-6, with no clear D. This CDR3 is built from 15 residues. CDR1 is SGHDN, CDR2 FVKESK, per germline. V lost 4 bases to trimming and J lost 3 bases, with 10 bases between them.

This clone was seen a few times. This chain uses TRBV5-4 with TRBJ2-1; tentative D call: TRBD2 (6 bases). There are 14 residues in the CDR3. The germline V and J ends were trimmed by 6 bases and 5 bases, with 15 bases remaining between them. CDR1 and CDR2 (germline): SGHNT, YYREEE (reference sequence). Here the CDR3 DNA reads TGTGCCAGCACCAGAGGGGTAGCGGACAATGAGCAGTTCTTC. This encodes CASTRGVADNEQFF.

The chain joins TRBV5-4 to TRBJ1-2; a weak D match, TRBD1 (6 bases). The CDR3 covers 14 residues. Germline CDR1 SGHNT, CDR2 YYREEE (reference sequence). V was pared by 10 bases and J by 7 bases, with 23 bases between. CDR3 nucleotide sequence: TGTGCCGCGGGGGTAACCGGGACATCCGGTGGCTACACCTTC. This gives the protein CAAGVTGTSGGYTF.

This rearrangement joins TRBV2 to TRBJ1-1; 8 bases match TRBD1. Trimming took 4 bases from V and 9 from J; bases not matched to a gene: 4. The CDR3 has 12 residues. Germline assignment: CDR1 SNHLY and CDR2 FYNNEI. The CDR3 reads CASSAFRGQAFF. CDR3 coding DNA: TGTGCCAGCAGTGCCTTCAGGGGGCAAGCTTTCTTT. Full variable domain (remainder filled in from reference TRBV2 and TRBJ1-1): EPEVTQTPSHQVTQMGQEVILRCVPISNHLYFYWYRQILGQKVEFLVSFYNNEISEKSEIFDDQFSVERPDGSNFTLKIRSTKLEDSAMYFCASSAFRGQAFFGQGTRLTVV.

The chain uses TRBV6-5 and TRBJ2-7; D gene ambiguous. With 5 bases removed from V and 0 bases from J, the gap between germline ends came to 14 bases. Germline V gives CDR1 MNHEY, CDR2 SVGAGI. The CDR3 is 15 residues long. CDR3 in amino acids: CASSPLPGTSYEQYV. The CDR3 DNA reads TGTGCCAGCAGTCCCCTCCCGGGTACCTCCTACGAGCAGTACGTC.

This clone came up a few times. The genes are TRBV19 and TRBJ1-2; D unclear. V was clipped by 7 bases and J by 5 bases, with 8 bases between them. CDR1 is LNHDA and CDR2 is SQIVND in the germline V gene (reference sequence). The CDR3 length is 11 residues. This chain's CDR3 is CASNGRYGYTF. The CDR3 nucleotides are TGTGCCAGTAATGGGCGTTATGGCTACACCTTC.

The chain recombines TRBV5-6 with TRBJ2-7; no clear D gene. V dropped 0 bases and J dropped 7 bases, with 11 bases sitting between them. CDR1 is SGHDT and CDR2 is YYEEEE in the germline V gene. This CDR3 is built from 13 residues. CDR3 in amino acids: CASSLEHLGEQYV. CDR3 nucleotides: TGTGCCAGCAGCTTGGAGCACCTTGGGGAGCAGTACGTC.

The chain links TRBV18 to TRBJ2-7; a possible D gene is TRBD1 (6 bases). There are 19 residues in the CDR3. V was pared by 0 bases and J by 0 bases, with 21 bases between. Germline V lookup: CDR1 KGHSH, CDR2 LQKENI. CDR3 DNA sequence: TGTGCCAGCTCACCACCGGTTGGGACACACCACATGAGCTCCTACGAGCAGTACGTC. The encoded protein is CASSPPVGTHHMSSYEQYV.

J is TRBJ1-2 and V is TRBV6-5, with no clear D. CDR1 MNHEY and CDR2 SVGAGI come from the germline V gene. Trimming left V 6 bases short and J 5 bases short, with 16 bases between. The CDR3 runs 14 residues. CDR3 bases: TGTGCCAGCAGGAACCCGCGCCTTGATTATGGCTACACCTTC. Translation gives CASRNPRLDYGYTF.

The gene calls are TRBV2 and TRBJ1-2, with 10 positions matching TRBD1. This CDR3 region has 15 residues. Germline V gene lookup returns CDR1 SNHLY and CDR2 FYNNEI. Trimming at V came to 7 bases and at J to 5 bases, leaving 10 bases not matched to a gene. The CDR3 reads CASTATWGQGYGYTF. CDR3 DNA sequence: TGTGCCAGCACCGCGACCTGGGGACAGGGGTATGGCTACACCTTC.

V and J are TRBV30 and TRBJ2-3, with 8 bases lining up with TRBD2. Germline CDR1 reads GTSNPN; CDR2 reads SVGIG (reference sequence). CDR3 length: 15 amino acids. Losses at the gene ends were 5 bases for V and 3 bases for J; bases not matched to a gene: 10. The CDR3 region is CAWATGGPRTDTQYF. The CDR3 coding sequence is TGTGCCTGGGCGACGGGGGGGCCTAGAACAGATACGCAGTATTTT.

This clone was observed a few times. The J gene is TRBJ2-3, the V gene TRBV9; TRBD1 matches 11 bases. V trimming: 6 bases; J trimming: 3 bases; junction bases outside the gene matches: 3. The CDR3 totals 14 residues. The germline CDR1 and CDR2 sequences are SGDLS and YYNGEE. The CDR3 is CASNGQGATDTQYF. The DNA for the CDR3 is TGTGCCAGCAACGGACAGGGGGCAACAGATACGCAGTATTTT.

This clone was seen a few times. V usage is TRBV19 and J usage is TRBJ2-3, with 10 bases fitting TRBD1. The CDR3 runs 14 residues. The V and J ends lost 8 bases and 3 bases, in that order; junction bases with no gene match: 5. Germline CDR1 and CDR2: LNHDA and SQIVND (reference sequence). Written as DNA, the CDR3 is TGTGCCAGTGGGGACAGGGGTAGTACAGATACGCAGTATTTT. Protein sequence: CASGDRGSTDTQYF.

The chain carries TRBV5-4 and TRBJ2-3; 9 bases map to TRBD2. The CDR3 contains 16 residues. Trimming removed 5 bases from V and 0 bases from J; junction bases left unmatched: 7. Germline CDR1 and CDR2: SGHNT and YYREEE (reference sequence). The CDR3 spells CASSSGTSWSTDTQYF. DNA for the CDR3: TGTGCCAGCAGTTCCGGGACTAGCTGGAGCACAGATACGCAGTATTTT.

This clone was seen a handful of times. CDR3 sequence (DNA): TGTGCTAGTGGTTTGCCTGTCCCAGGGGGTACCGGGGAGCTGTTTTTT. This gives the protein CASGLPVPGGTGELFF. The rearrangement links TRBV12-5 to TRBJ2-2; 7 nucleotides align to TRBD1. Trimming took 2 bases from V and 5 from J; bases not matched to a gene: 8. CDR1 and CDR2 (germline): LGHNT, FRNRAP. This CDR3 contains 16 residues.

This clone has just one count. V usage is TRBV5-6 and J usage is TRBJ1-2; D is perhaps TRBD1 (6 bases). The CDR3 runs to 13 residues. Trimming left V 7 bases short and J 6 bases short, with 16 bases between. Germline V CDR1 and CDR2: SGHDT, YYEEEE. In DNA form, the CDR3 reads TGTGCCAGCTCCCGGGACATAGGACATGGCTACACCTTC. Translation: CASSRDIGHGYTF.

The chain couples TRBV25-1 to TRBJ2-3; 8 bases agree with TRBD1. The germline CDR1 and CDR2 sequences are MGHDK and SYGVNS. Trimming removed 4 bases from V and 2 bases from J; junction bases left unmatched: 5. CDR3 length: 15 amino acids. The CDR3 here is CASSATGVTTDTQYF. The CDR3 nucleotides are TGTGCCAGCAGTGCGACAGGGGTGACCACAGATACGCAGTATTTT.

V usage is TRBV2 and J usage is TRBJ1-1; 10 bases are a match to TRBD1. V shed 5 bases and J 3 bases; nucleotides not matched to a gene: 3. Looked up from germline, CDR1 is SNHLY and CDR2 is FYNNEI. The CDR3 covers 14 residues. CDR3 sequence: CASSRDRGYTEAFF. The CDR3 DNA reads as TGTGCCAGCAGTCGGGACAGGGGATACACTGAAGCTTTCTTT.